These T cell receptor beta chains were read from a single sample in a study of shared clonotypes between healthy human individuals. This table comes from immunoSEQ multiplex PCR, and its TCRdb copy is limited to in-frame clones, with some not included. Among over a million clones listed, about 84% were seen once. The specimen was memory CD4+ T cells from PBMCs. These receptors were taken from a man in his late teens or twenties in good health. Some clones in this sample may be carry-over from other donors' samples. Each CDR3 is given with its conserved first and last residue. The order of the fields is D gene, clone size, J gene, V gene, CDR3 DNA, CDR3 protein. A D gene is named only where the DNA matches it firmly. Size is omitted from some rows. Given values are once, few, many or a class for expanded clones.

d_call: TRBD1
clone_size: .
j_call: TRBJ1-1
v_call: TRBV5-4
cdr3_nt: TGTGCCATCGGGACAGCTCTTAACACTGAAGCTTTCTTT
cdr3_aa: CAIGTALNTEAFF

d_call: .
clone_size: .
j_call: TRBJ1-2
v_call: TRBV28
cdr3_nt: TGTGCCAGCAGTTTATACCCCGCCGGGGTTAGGATCTATGGCTACACCTTC
cdr3_aa: CASSLYPAGVRIYGYTF

d_call: .
clone_size: .
j_call: TRBJ1-4
v_call: TRBV5-1
cdr3_nt: TGCGCCAGCAGTAGGGCGTCTAATGAAAAACTGTTTTTT
cdr3_aa: CASSRASNEKLFF

d_call: .
clone_size: .
j_call: TRBJ2-4
v_call: TRBV6-5
cdr3_nt: TGTGCCAGCAGTTACTCGATGCGCGTTGGCATTCAGTACTTC
cdr3_aa: CASSYSMRVGIQYF

d_call: .
clone_size: .
j_call: TRBJ2-7
v_call: TRBV30
cdr3_nt: TGTGCCTGGGAGGAGTATTCCGGCGAGCAGTACTTC
cdr3_aa: CAWEEYSGEQYF

d_call: TRBD2
clone_size: .
j_call: TRBJ2-1
v_call: TRBV6-5
cdr3_nt: TGTGCCAGCAGTTCCCCAGCGGGAGGGCCCCACAATGAGCAGTTCTTC
cdr3_aa: CASSSPAGGPHNEQFF

d_call: .
clone_size: .
j_call: TRBJ1-5
v_call: TRBV28
cdr3_nt: TGTGCCAGCAGTTTTGTAGGGAATCAGCCCCAGCATTTT
cdr3_aa: CASSFVGNQPQHF

d_call: .
clone_size: .
j_call: TRBJ1-1
v_call: TRBV15
cdr3_nt: TGTGCCACCAGCAGAGATATGAGAGGGGCGCCTGGGGACACTGAAGCTTTCTTT
cdr3_aa: CATSRDMRGAPGDTEAFF

d_call: .
clone_size: .
j_call: TRBJ1-1
v_call: TRBV10-1
cdr3_nt: TGCGCCAGCAGCCCCGCAGGGTCGGGGACTGAAGCTTTCTTT
cdr3_aa: CASSPAGSGTEAFF

d_call: .
clone_size: .
j_call: TRBJ2-1
v_call: TRBV29-1
cdr3_nt: TGCAGCGTTGAAGGTAATGAGCAGTTCTTC
cdr3_aa: CSVEGNEQFF

d_call: TRBD2
clone_size: once
j_call: TRBJ2-5
v_call: TRBV4-1
cdr3_nt: TGCGCCAGCAGCCAGCAGGTTACTAGCGGTCAAGAGACCCAGTACTTC
cdr3_aa: CASSQQVTSGQETQYF

d_call: .
clone_size: .
j_call: TRBJ1-2
v_call: TRBV19
cdr3_nt: TGTGCCAGTAGCGAGGTCCCCCACAGCCTAAACTATGGCTACACCTTC
cdr3_aa: CASSEVPHSLNYGYTF

d_call: .
clone_size: .
j_call: TRBJ2-2
v_call: TRBV5-1
cdr3_nt: TGCGCCAGCAGCTTACAGATGAACACCGGGGAGCTGTTTTTT
cdr3_aa: CASSLQMNTGELFF

d_call: TRBD2
clone_size: .
j_call: TRBJ2-1
v_call: TRBV5-1
cdr3_nt: TGCGCCAGCAGCTGGACTAGCGGCCCTTACAATGAGCAGTTCTTC
cdr3_aa: CASSWTSGPYNEQFF

d_call: .
clone_size: .
j_call: TRBJ2-7
v_call: TRBV6-6
cdr3_nt: TGTGCCAGCAGTTTTCGAGGCTACGAGCAGTACTTC
cdr3_aa: CASSFRGYEQYF

d_call: .
clone_size: .
j_call: TRBJ1-5
v_call: TRBV7-2
cdr3_nt: TGTGCCAGCAGCTTACAGAGTTCCTATAGCAATCAGCCCCAGCATTTT
cdr3_aa: CASSLQSSYSNQPQHF

d_call: TRBD2
clone_size: .
j_call: TRBJ2-1
v_call: TRBV7-2
cdr3_nt: TGTGCCAGCAGCAAGGGACTAGCGGGATACCAGTTCTTC
cdr3_aa: CASSKGLAGYQFF

d_call: .
clone_size: few
j_call: TRBJ2-3
v_call: TRBV28
cdr3_nt: TGTGCCAGCAGTTTCATCCGGGGCACAGATACGCAGTATTTT
cdr3_aa: CASSFIRGTDTQYF

d_call: .
clone_size: .
j_call: TRBJ2-5
v_call: TRBV6-1
cdr3_nt: TGTGCCAGCAGTGTGAGGTGGAGGCCTCAAGAGACCCAGTACTTC
cdr3_aa: CASSVRWRPQETQYF

d_call: TRBD2
clone_size: .
j_call: TRBJ2-7
v_call: TRBV2
cdr3_nt: TGTGCCAGCAGTGAAGCGGCTGGACTAGCGGGAGGATACGAGCAGTACTTC
cdr3_aa: CASSEAAGLAGGYEQYF

d_call: .
clone_size: .
j_call: TRBJ1-3
v_call: TRBV4-3
cdr3_nt: TGCGCCAGCAGCCAAGATGTAGAGAACACCATATATTTT
cdr3_aa: CASSQDVENTIYF

d_call: .
clone_size: .
j_call: TRBJ1-1
v_call: TRBV2
cdr3_nt: TGTGCCAGCAGCGTCACCCGAATGAACACTGAAGCTTTCTTT
cdr3_aa: CASSVTRMNTEAFF

d_call: .
clone_size: .
j_call: TRBJ2-3
v_call: TRBV7-2
cdr3_nt: TGTGCCAGCAGCTCCTTGGGAGGCGGGATCGGCACAGATACGCAGTATTTT
cdr3_aa: CASSSLGGGIGTDTQYF

d_call: TRBD2
clone_size: .
j_call: TRBJ2-3
v_call: TRBV4-2
cdr3_nt: TGTGCCAGCAGCCAAGGGGGGGGGACAGATACGCAGTATTTT
cdr3_aa: CASSQGGGTDTQYF

d_call: TRBD2
clone_size: .
j_call: TRBJ2-1
v_call: TRBV4-1
cdr3_nt: TGCGCCAGCAGCCAAGCTCTACTAGCGGGAGGTAACAATGAGCAGTTCTTC
cdr3_aa: CASSQALLAGGNNEQFF

d_call: TRBD2
clone_size: .
j_call: TRBJ2-5
v_call: TRBV7-2
cdr3_nt: TGTGCCAGCAGCTTAGGACTGATGGGAGGGCCCCAGTACTTC
cdr3_aa: CASSLGLMGGPQYF

d_call: .
clone_size: .
j_call: TRBJ2-1
v_call: TRBV4-2
cdr3_nt: TGTGCCAGCAGCCAAGATCCGTTAGGCTACAATGAGCAGTTCTTC
cdr3_aa: CASSQDPLGYNEQFF

d_call: TRBD2
clone_size: .
j_call: TRBJ2-1
v_call: TRBV19
cdr3_nt: TGTGCCAGTAGTATTTGGACTAGCGGACCTTTCCGCAATGAGCAGTTCTTC
cdr3_aa: CASSIWTSGPFRNEQFF

d_call: TRBD1
clone_size: once
j_call: TRBJ1-1
v_call: TRBV7-3
cdr3_nt: TGTGCCAGCAGCCCGACAGGGGGGGCGAACACTGAAGCTTTCTTT
cdr3_aa: CASSPTGGANTEAFF

d_call: .
clone_size: .
j_call: TRBJ2-1
v_call: TRBV20-1
cdr3_nt: TGCAGTGCTAGATATACCCGAGGGCCTCTCTTC
cdr3_aa: CSARYTRGPLF

d_call: .
clone_size: .
j_call: TRBJ2-7
v_call: TRBV2
cdr3_nt: TGTGCCAGCGGTGGGGAGGTGACCTACGAGCAGTACTTC
cdr3_aa: CASGGEVTYEQYF

d_call: .
clone_size: .
j_call: TRBJ1-1
v_call: TRBV28
cdr3_nt: TGTGCCAGCAGTTTAGGTGGGCCTAACACTGAAGCTTTCTTT
cdr3_aa: CASSLGGPNTEAFF

d_call: TRBD2
clone_size: .
j_call: TRBJ2-1
v_call: TRBV27
cdr3_nt: TGTGCCAGCATCCCGGGACTAGCGGGTCCGAGCTCCTACAATGAGCAGTTCTTC
cdr3_aa: CASIPGLAGPSSYNEQFF

d_call: TRBD1
clone_size: .
j_call: TRBJ1-2
v_call: TRBV4-2
cdr3_nt: TGTGCCAGCAGCCAAGAAAGACAGGGGGGGTGGTATGGCTACACCTTC
cdr3_aa: CASSQERQGGWYGYTF

d_call: TRBD2
clone_size: .
j_call: TRBJ2-2
v_call: TRBV7-9
cdr3_nt: TGTGCCAGCAGCTTGATAGCGGGAGGGCCTACCGGGGAGCTGTTTTTT
cdr3_aa: CASSLIAGGPTGELFF

d_call: .
clone_size: .
j_call: TRBJ2-7
v_call: TRBV15
cdr3_nt: TGTGCCACCAGCAGAGACCCGGGGTCGGGCTACGAGCAGTACTTC
cdr3_aa: CATSRDPGSGYEQYF

d_call: .
clone_size: .
j_call: TRBJ2-6
v_call: TRBV5-1
cdr3_nt: TGCGCCAGCAGCTATCCGACGTCTGGGGCCAACGTCCTGACTTTC
cdr3_aa: CASSYPTSGANVLTF

d_call: .
clone_size: .
j_call: TRBJ1-2
v_call: TRBV9
cdr3_nt: TGTGCCAGCAGCCCTAGGGACGGGTACCTAACTAACTATGGCTACACCTTC
cdr3_aa: CASSPRDGYLTNYGYTF

d_call: TRBD2
clone_size: .
j_call: TRBJ2-5
v_call: TRBV11-3
cdr3_nt: TGTGCCAGCAGTCGGACCAGCGGGAGTGCGACCCAGTACTTC
cdr3_aa: CASSRTSGSATQYF

d_call: TRBD1
clone_size: .
j_call: TRBJ1-1
v_call: TRBV7-6
cdr3_nt: TGTGCCAGCAGCCCGAAGGACAGGTTGAACACTGAAGCTTTCTTT
cdr3_aa: CASSPKDRLNTEAFF

d_call: .
clone_size: once
j_call: TRBJ1-2
v_call: TRBV7-3
cdr3_nt: TGTGCCAGCAGCCCAACCGGGACGGGCTATGGCTACACCTTC
cdr3_aa: CASSPTGTGYGYTF